This TCR beta chain was recovered during a study of blood T cell repertoires in COVID-19. The CDR3 sequence is 15 residues long. Germline CDR1 is SGDLS and CDR2 is YYNGEE. Trimming shortened V by 1 base and J by 5 bases, and 16 bases separated the two germline ends. Profiling relied on immunoSEQ multiplex PCR, and the TCRdb table lists in-frame clones only, not all of them. Counted here are 60,000 or so clones, roughly four fifths occurring once; the ten biggest clones make up around 3.7%. Material for sequencing was peripheral blood. This TCR came from a woman older than 75 with acute or convalescent COVID-19. The rearrangement joins TRBV9 to TRBJ2-7; a possible D gene is TRBD1 (5 bases). CDR3 protein: CASSVPSGRADEQYF. In DNA form, the CDR3 reads TGTGCCAGCAGCGTACCCTCCGGCAGGGCCGACGAGCAGTACTTC.